These 28 T cell receptor beta chains were all obtained from the same sample, sequenced in a study of blood T cell repertoires in COVID-19 (dated by TCRdb to the early 2020s). The library relied on the immunoSEQ multiplex PCR assay. TCRdb provides this immuneACCESS table in a form limited to in-frame rearrangements. Some clones are lacking; in checked studies, under half of them reflect an unresolved V gene, and why the rest are absent is not known. Here the sample has about 140,000 clones; around 80% occur a single time. Together, the top ten hold approximately 2% of the sample. Sequencing input: peripheral blood. All receptors derive from a woman in her sixties with acute or convalescent COVID-19.

This rearrangement joins TRBV27 to TRBJ2-7; 7 bases agree with TRBD1. V was pared by 6 bases and J by 2 bases, with 1 base of the junction left unmatched. The CDR3 covers 12 residues. Germline V gene data show CDR1 as MNHEY and CDR2 as SMNVEV (reference sequence). CDR3 sequence reads: CASRTGTYEQYF. CDR3 bases: TGTGCCAGCAGGACAGGGACCTACGAGCAGTACTTC.

The J gene is TRBJ2-1, the V gene TRBV9; 7 bases fit TRBD2. Germline V gene lookup returns CDR1 SGDLS and CDR2 YYNGEE. This CDR3 region has 15 residues. With V trimmed by 4 bases and J by 0 bases, 4 bases remained unmatched. CDR3 in amino acids: CASSPSGGSYNEQFF. DNA for the CDR3: TGTGCCAGCAGCCCTAGCGGAGGCTCCTACAATGAGCAGTTCTTC.

The chain combines TRBV19 with TRBJ1-5; no clear D gene. V was trimmed by 0 bases and J by 9 bases, leaving 9 bases between them. Germline V CDR1 and CDR2: LNHDA, SQIVND (reference sequence). The CDR3 consists of 13 residues. The CDR3 protein is CASSIDLSRPQHF. CDR3 nucleotide sequence: TGTGCCAGTAGTATAGATCTATCGCGGCCCCAGCATTTT.

This clone was picked up a small number of times. This chain links TRBV21-1 with TRBJ2-5; the table's D call of TRBD1 was not tested on the DNA. TRBV21-1 is a pseudogene. The CDR3 extends over 16 amino acids. The CDR3 region has the DNA TGTGCCAGCAGCAAAGTTCCAGGGGGCGTGGGGGAGACCCAGTACTTC. Encoded protein: CASSKVPGGVGETQYF.

The chain couples TRBV20-1 to TRBJ2-7; no clear D. The CDR3 has 11 amino acids. Trimming left V 1 base short and J 8 bases short, with 9 bases between. Germline CDR1 is DFQATT and CDR2 is SNEGSKA (reference sequence). The CDR3 sequence: CSARAQSKQYF. As DNA, the CDR3 is TGCAGTGCTAGAGCCCAATCTAAGCAGTACTTC.

The V gene is TRBV29-1, the J gene TRBJ2-1; unclear D gene. This CDR3 has 11 residues. V lost 3 bases to trimming and J lost 4 bases, with 4 bases between them. Germline CDR1 is SQVTM and CDR2 is ANQGSEA. This CDR3 is CSVDHYNEQFF. The CDR3, as DNA: TGCAGCGTTGATCATTACAATGAGCAGTTCTTC.

This chain connects TRBV7-9 to TRBJ2-3; a possible D gene is TRBD2 (6 bases). V was cut by 8 bases and J by 3 bases, with 9 bases left in between. CDR1 and CDR2 from the germline V gene are SEHNR and FQNEAQ (reference sequence). This CDR3 comprises 12 residues. The CDR3 DNA reads as TGTGCCAGCGGAGGGCCGACAGATACGCAGTATTTT. It codes for CASGGPTDTQYF.

J is TRBJ2-5 and V is TRBV18, with TRBD2 matching over 8 bases. The ends lost 4 bases at V and 2 bases at J; junction bases unmatched: 21. The CDR3 runs 20 residues. Germline CDR1 reads KGHSH; CDR2 reads LQKENI. The CDR3: CASSQIPGTSSLGMQETQYF. CDR3 nucleotides: TGTGCCAGCTCACAAATCCCTGGGACTAGTTCCCTCGGGATGCAAGAGACCCAGTACTTC.

The chain combines TRBV5-1 with TRBJ2-7, with a possible D match to TRBD1 (6 bases). V lost 1 base and J lost 0, with 17 bases in between. The CDR3 extends over 17 amino acids. Germline values: CDR1 SGHRS, CDR2 YFSETQ. CDR3 sequence: CASSLFMGASISYEQYF. The CDR3 nucleotides read TGCGCCAGCAGCTTGTTTATGGGGGCGTCGATCTCCTACGAGCAGTACTTC.

The J gene is TRBJ2-1, the V gene TRBV7-9; 9 bases fit TRBD2. Germline lookup yields CDR1 SEHNR and CDR2 FQNEAQ (reference sequence). The CDR3 runs 15 residues. V gave up 3 bases and J gave up 4 bases; unmatched junction bases: 4. Here the CDR3 reads CASSFSLAGYNEQFF. The DNA of the CDR3 is TGTGCCAGCAGCTTTAGTCTAGCGGGGTACAATGAGCAGTTCTTC. Complete variable domain (other parts from reference TRBV7-9 and TRBJ2-1): DTGVSQNPRHKITKRGQNVTFRCDPISEHNRLYWYRQTLGQGPEFLTYFQNEAQLEKSRLLSDRFSAERPKGSFSTLEIQRTEQGDSAMYLCASSFSLAGYNEQFFGPGTRLTVL.

The rearrangement links TRBV11-2 to TRBJ2-3; D is possibly TRBD2 (6 bases). Germline V CDR1 and CDR2: SGHAT, FQNNGV. Trimming shortened V by 4 bases and J by 5 bases, and 16 bases separated the two germline ends. The length of the CDR3 is 15 residues. The CDR3, as DNA: TGTGCCAGCAGCTCCCCCGGAGGGAGCCTAGATACGCAGTATTTT. As protein: CASSSPGGSLDTQYF. Full variable domain (remainder filled in from reference TRBV11-2 and TRBJ2-3): EAGVAQSPRYKIIEKRQSVAFWCNPISGHATLYWYQQILGQGPKLLIQFQNNGVVDDSQLPKDRFSAERLKGVDSTLKIQPAKLEDSAVYLCASSSPGGSLDTQYFGPGTRLTVL.

The chain carries TRBV2 and TRBJ2-7; 12 bases line up with TRBD2. Germline loops: CDR1 SNHLY, CDR2 FYNNEI. With V trimmed by 10 bases and J by 3 bases, 4 bases remained unmatched. The CDR3 has 13 residues. CDR3 sequence (DNA): TGTGCCACTCCGGGACTAGCGGGCTACGAGCAGTACTTC. It codes for CATPGLAGYEQYF. Full variable domain (outside the CDR3, taken from reference TRBV2 and TRBJ2-7): EPEVTQTPSHQVTQMGQEVILRCVPISNHLYFYWYRQILGQKVEFLVSFYNNEISEKSEIFDDQFSVERPDGSNFTLKIRSTKLEDSAMYFCATPGLAGYEQYFGPGTRLTVT.

The table lists this clone with a few counts. The chain recombines TRBV27 with TRBJ2-2; TRBD2 aligns across 10 bases. Germline values: CDR1 MNHEY, CDR2 SMNVEV (reference sequence). The CDR3 has 15 residues. J lost 5 bases, V lost 3 bases, and 3 bases had no gene match. The CDR3 sequence is CASSLGTSETGELFF. The CDR3, as DNA: TGTGCCAGCAGTTTGGGGACTAGCGAAACCGGGGAGCTGTTTTTT.

This chain uses TRBV4-1 with TRBJ1-2; no clear D gene. Germline CDR1 reads MGHRA; CDR2 reads YSYEKL. With 0 bases removed from V and 3 bases from J, the gap between germline ends came to 8 bases. The CDR3 consists of 14 residues. The CDR3 protein is CASSQDRQDYGYTF. DNA of the CDR3: TGCGCCAGCAGCCAAGATCGCCAGGACTATGGCTACACCTTC.

J is TRBJ2-2 and V is TRBV29-1, with a tentative D call TRBD2 (6 bases). The CDR3 runs 17 residues. V was pared by 7 bases and J by 1 base, with 22 bases between. Germline CDR1 and CDR2: SQVTM and ANQGSEA. The CDR3 loop is CSAKEGYGVGNTGELFF. The CDR3 DNA reads as TGCAGCGCCAAGGAGGGTTACGGAGTTGGGAACACCGGGGAGCTGTTTTTT.

This rearrangement joins TRBV9 to TRBJ2-1; 7 positions agree with TRBD1. V gave up 3 bases and J gave up 8 bases; unmatched junction bases: 8. CDR1 and CDR2 (germline): SGDLS, YYNGEE. This CDR3 is built from 14 residues. The CDR3 loop reads CASSEDGDRDEQFF. The CDR3 DNA reads TGTGCCAGCAGCGAGGATGGTGACAGGGATGAGCAGTTCTTC.

About this clone itself: At one boundary the junction diverges from the germline segment, which might be a read error. J is TRBJ2-3 and V is TRBV11-3; 9 bases match TRBD2. The CDR3 is 13 residues long. Germline-derived CDR1 and CDR2 are SGHNT and YENEEA. CDR3 bases: TGTGTCAGCCCAGCGGGAGGCCCAGATACGCAGTATTTT. Translated, it gives CVSPAGGPDTQYF.

The chain couples TRBV29-1 to TRBJ1-2, with no clear D. V lost 2 bases, J lost 8 bases, and 12 bases lay in between. Germline-derived CDR1 and CDR2 are SQVTM and ANQGSEA. The CDR3 spans 12 residues. CDR3 nucleotides: TGCAGCGTTGAAAGCAACGGAGGGGGCTACACCTTC. It encodes CSVESNGGGYTF. The full variable domain, in which reference TRBV29-1 and TRBJ1-2 provide the parts outside the CDR3, is SAVISQKPSRDICQRGTSLTIQCQVDSQVTMMFWYRQQPGQSLTLIATANQGSEATYESGFVIDKFPISRPNLTFSTLTVSNMSPEDSSIYLCSVESNGGGYTFGSGTRLTVV.

V usage is TRBV14 and J usage is TRBJ2-7, with D possibly being TRBD2 (6 bases). The CDR3 length is 16 residues. Trimming shortened V by 4 bases and J by 3 bases, and 19 bases separated the two germline ends. The germline V gene encodes CDR1 SGHDN and CDR2 FVKESK. The CDR3 DNA reads as TGTGCCAGCAGCCGATCCAAGGGAGGACTACTCTACGAGCAGTACTTC. Its translation is CASSRSKGGLLYEQYF.

This clone was seen only once. This sequence joins TRBV7-8 and TRBJ2-7; D is perhaps TRBD2 (6 bases). CDR3 length: 13 residues. CDR1 is SGHVS, CDR2 FQNEAQ, per germline. Trimming took off 4 bases at V and 2 bases at J, with 9 bases between the two ends. The CDR3 bases are TGTGCCAGCAGCTCCCGCGGGGCCTACGAGCAGTACTTC. Residues: CASSSRGAYEQYF.

CDR3 sequence: CASSLSSHGYTF. The CDR3 coding sequence is TGTGCCAGCAGCTTATCCAGTCATGGCTACACCTTC. J is TRBJ1-2 and V is TRBV5-5, with D uncertain. The ends were cut back, 2 bases at V and 6 bases at J, with 8 bases in the middle. The CDR3 extends over 12 amino acids. The germline gives CDR1 SGHKS, CDR2 YYEKEE (reference sequence).

This clone was detected a few times. The V and J genes are TRBV18 and TRBJ1-4; D might be TRBD1 (6 bases). The V gene lost 4 bases and the J gene lost 4 bases, with 10 bases spanning the gap. The length of the CDR3 is 14 residues. In germline, CDR1 is KGHSH, CDR2 LQKENI. The CDR3 region has the DNA TGTGCCAGCTCACTGGACAGAGGTAATGAAAAACTGTTTTTT. As protein: CASSLDRGNEKLFF. The full variable domain, completed using reference TRBV18 and TRBJ1-4, is NAGVMQNPRHLVRRRGQEARLRCSPMKGHSHVYWYRQLPEEGLKFMVYLQKENIIDESGMPKERFSAEFPKEGPSILRIQQVVRGDSAAYFCASSLDRGNEKLFFGSGTQLSVL.

Turning to this clone: A junction boundary mismatches the germline segment, possibly from a read error. The V and J genes are TRBV2 and TRBJ1-1; TRBD1 is a possible D gene (5 bases). Germline loops: CDR1 SNHLY, CDR2 FYNNEI. This CDR3 region has 13 residues. CDR3 nucleotides: TGTGCCAACAGTCTTGGACAGAACACTGAAGCTTTCTTT. Translated: CANSLGQNTEAFF.

This clone appeared a few times. This chain connects TRBV6-2 or TRBV6-3 to TRBJ2-7, with 11 bases matching TRBD2. The length of the CDR3 is 15 residues. J lost 1 base, V lost 6 bases, and 5 bases had no gene match. Germline V lookup: CDR1 MNHEY, CDR2 SVGEGT. CDR3 sequence (DNA): TGTGCCAGCAGCATACTAGCGGGAGCTTCCTACGAGCAGTACTTC. Translated: CASSILAGASYEQYF.

This clone was detected once. V is TRBV3-1 (or the pseudogene TRBV3-2) and J is TRBJ2-4; D is perhaps TRBD1 (8 bases). CDR3 size: 18 residues. Trimming left V 1 base short and J 0 bases short, with 16 bases between. CDR1 LGHDT and CDR2 YNNKEL come from the germline V gene (reference sequence). The CDR3 DNA follows: TGTGCCAGCAGCCAAGTCCGTACAGGGGGGGGAGCCAAAAACATTCAGTACTTC. The encoded protein is CASSQVRTGGGAKNIQYF.

The chain links TRBV3-1 (or the pseudogene TRBV3-2) to TRBJ2-4; 7 bases are shared with TRBD2. Trimming removed 8 bases from V and 0 bases from J; junction bases left unmatched: 4. The CDR3 totals 14 residues. From germline, CDR1 is LGHDT and CDR2 YNNKEL (reference sequence). CDR3 DNA sequence: TGTGCCAGCGAGGCTAGCGGAGCCAAAAACATTCAGTACTTC. It encodes CASEASGAKNIQYF.

This clone is a singleton in its sample. This chain joins TRBV6-6 and TRBJ2-5; the match to TRBD1 covers 8 bases. The CDR3 has 14 amino acids. The V gene's germline CDR1 is MNHNY and CDR2 SVGAGI (reference sequence). V gave up 2 bases and J gave up 4 bases; unmatched junction bases: 3. The CDR3 region is CASSYGTGLETQYF. The CDR3 DNA follows: TGTGCCAGCAGTTACGGGACAGGTCTAGAGACCCAGTACTTC.

The chain is built from TRBV5-8 and TRBJ2-5; D is unclear. Germline V gives CDR1 SGHTS, CDR2 YDEGEE. The CDR3 sequence is 17 residues long. Between the trimmed V and J ends, which lost 2 bases and 6 bases, there was a span of 23 bases. CDR3 residues: CASSFPLPRASMKTQYF. Written as DNA, the CDR3 is TGTGCCAGCAGCTTCCCCCTGCCTAGAGCGTCGATGAAGACCCAGTACTTC.